Listed below are T cell receptor beta chains from one sample, sequenced in a study of regulatory T cells in long-lasting Graves disease. TCRdb reanalysed the multiplex PCR reads using MiXCR and keeps one entry per CDR3 protein. This sample has over 450,000 distinct CDR3 sequences, with about 12% found just once. These data also featured in a second study, about T cells in Graves' hyperthyroidism and ophthalmopathy.

Sequenced material: peripheral blood mononuclear cells (PBMCs), taken at new diagnosis, from a patient treated with antithyroid drugs. The receptor source for this set is a woman in her 30s with Graves disease. Both conserved end residues are part of each CDR3. D genes are given only for firm matches. Each size is once, few or many counts, or a class when the clone is expanded.

clone_size: few
cdr3_length: 17
d_call: .
j_call: TRBJ2-2
v_call: TRBV4-2
cdr3_aa: CASSRRPPDRLIGELFF
cdr3_nt: TGTGCCAGCAGCCGTAGACCCCCAGACCGGTTGATCGGGGAGCTGTTTTTT

clone_size: few
cdr3_length: 14
d_call: .
j_call: TRBJ2-5
v_call: TRBV7-9
cdr3_aa: CASSLGQGWETQYF
cdr3_nt: TGTGCCAGCAGCTTAGGCCAGGGGTGGGAGACCCAGTACTTC

clone_size: many
cdr3_length: 13
d_call: .
j_call: TRBJ1-6
v_call: TRBV12-3/TRBV12-4
cdr3_aa: CASSNRANSPLHF
cdr3_nt: TGTGCCAGCAGTAACAGGGCGAATTCACCCCTCCACTTT

clone_size: few
cdr3_length: 14
d_call: .
j_call: TRBJ2-7
v_call: TRBV28
cdr3_aa: CASSVRGRDYEQYF
cdr3_nt: TGTGCCAGCAGTGTCAGGGGAAGGGACTACGAGCAGTACTTC

clone_size: many
cdr3_length: 16
d_call: .
j_call: TRBJ1-1
v_call: TRBV5-8
cdr3_aa: CASSLVGPGMNTEAFF
cdr3_nt: TGTGCCAGCAGCTTGGTAGGCCCGGGAATGAACACTGAAGCTTTCTTT

clone_size: many
cdr3_length: 17
d_call: TRBD2
j_call: TRBJ2-1
v_call: TRBV6-5
cdr3_aa: CASSYDASGSSYNEQFF
cdr3_nt: TGTGCCAGCAGTTACGATGCTAGCGGAAGCTCCTACAATGAGCAGTTCTTC

clone_size: few
cdr3_length: 18
d_call: TRBD1
j_call: TRBJ2-6
v_call: TRBV2
cdr3_aa: CASSGTGGARLGANVLTF
cdr3_nt: TGTGCCAGCAGTGGGACAGGGGGCGCACGGTTGGGGGCCAACGTCCTGACTTTC

clone_size: many
cdr3_length: 13
d_call: .
j_call: TRBJ1-1
v_call: TRBV2
cdr3_aa: CASSDLTGAEAFF
cdr3_nt: TGTGCCAGCAGTGACCTTACCGGAGCTGAAGCTTTCTTT

clone_size: many
cdr3_length: 12
d_call: .
j_call: TRBJ2-3
v_call: TRBV28
cdr3_aa: CASSFRQGGQYF
cdr3_nt: TGTGCCAGCAGTTTCCGACAGGGAGGGCAGTATTTT

clone_size: many
cdr3_length: 16
d_call: TRBD2
j_call: TRBJ2-7
v_call: TRBV2
cdr3_aa: CASSGNLAEASYEQYF
cdr3_nt: TGTGCCAGCAGTGGAAATCTAGCGGAAGCATCCTACGAGCAGTACTTC

clone_size: many
cdr3_length: 13
d_call: .
j_call: TRBJ1-3
v_call: TRBV3-1
cdr3_aa: CASSQYFGNTIYF
cdr3_nt: TGTGCCAGCAGTCAGTATTTCGGAAACACCATATATTTT

clone_size: many
cdr3_length: 13
d_call: .
j_call: TRBJ1-1
v_call: TRBV20-1
cdr3_aa: CSAREWGRTEAFF
cdr3_nt: TGCAGTGCTAGAGAGTGGGGTCGGACTGAAGCTTTCTTT